The 14 T cell receptor beta chains below come from one sample, sequenced in a study of CD8 T cells in ankylosing spondylitis. These receptors' targets are unknown. Whole-study results and caveats: There was a TCR beta motif, made of several highly homologous variants, that appeared characteristic of ankylosing spondylitis blood.

TCRdb re-analysed the 5' RACE reads in MiXCR, keeping a single row per CDR3 protein. The table shows 750,000 to 850,000 distinct CDR3 sequences, with roughly 10% occurring only once. The sequenced sample was blood, either unsorted or a sorted T cell fraction (not recorded which). The receptor set was obtained from a male donor with ankylosing spondylitis.

This clonotype was detected many times. V gene TRBV20-1 combines with J gene TRBJ1-1; tentatively, D is TRBD1 (5 bases). The CDR3 sequence is 13 residues long. V shed 4 bases and J shed 1 base, with 10 bases lying between them. Germline loops: CDR1 DFQATT, CDR2 SNEGSKA (reference sequence). CDR3 in DNA: TGCAGTGCTACCCCAGGGCAGAACACTGAAGCTTTCTTT. Protein: CSATPGQNTEAFF.

V usage is TRBV18 and J usage is TRBJ2-2; the match to TRBD2 covers 12 bases. The CDR3 runs to 16 residues. Germline loops: CDR1 KGHSH, CDR2 LQKENI. V lost 3 bases, J lost 4 bases, and 3 bases stayed unmatched. CDR3 DNA: TGTGCCAGCTCACCTGGACTAGCGGGGACCACCGGGGAGCTGTTTTTT. As protein: CASSPGLAGTTGELFF.

CDR3: CATSRDGGGNQPQHF. CDR3 coding DNA: TGTGCCACCAGCAGAGATGGGGGGGGGAATCAGCCCCAGCATTTT. This chain links TRBV15 with TRBJ1-5, with a possible D match to TRBD1 (5 bases). The V gene lost 0 bases and the J gene lost 4 bases, with 10 bases spanning the gap. The germline V gene encodes CDR1 LNHNV and CDR2 YYDKDF (reference sequence). The CDR3 runs 15 residues.

Turning to this clonotype: This may stem from a read error, because a much larger clone lies one nucleotide away. The CDR3 loop is CASSRFTGEHGDTQYF. The CDR3 coding sequence is TGTGCCAGCTCGCGATTCACAGGGGAACATGGAGATACGCAGTATTTT. V and J are TRBV18 and TRBJ2-3; 7 positions agree with TRBD1. The germline gives CDR1 KGHSH, CDR2 LQKENI. This CDR3 spans 16 amino acids. J was trimmed by 5 bases and V by 6 bases; bases with no gene match: 14.

The gene calls are TRBV7-9 and TRBJ1-3; 7 bases are a match to TRBD1. Germline CDR1 SEHNR, CDR2 FQNEAQ (reference sequence). CDR3 length: 16 residues. V lost 7 bases and J lost 0; bases outside the gene matches: 9. The CDR3 DNA reads as TGTGCCAGCATCTATACAGGGGCCGACTCTGGAAACACCATATATTTT. Encoded protein: CASIYTGADSGNTIYF.

The V gene is TRBV20-1, the J gene TRBJ1-6; the D is unclear. Germline V gene data show CDR1 as DFQATT and CDR2 as SNEGSKA (reference sequence). This CDR3 is built from 14 residues. V lost 3 bases, J lost 8 bases, and 14 bases lay in between. The CDR3 coding sequence is TGCAGTGCTAGCGCCCCCCGCGGGGATTCACCCCTCCACTTT. It is translated as CSASAPRGDSPLHF.

Ten or more counts support this clonotype. The CDR3 sequence is CASSSTVTEAFF. CDR3 bases: TGTGCCAGCAGTTCGACAGTTACTGAAGCTTTCTTT. The V call is TRBV28, the J call TRBJ1-1; maybe TRBD1 (5 bases). Germline assignment: CDR1 MDHEN and CDR2 SYDVKM. Between the trimmed V and J ends, which lost 4 bases and 5 bases, there was a span of 8 bases. The length of the CDR3 is 12 residues.

The genes are TRBV20-1 and TRBJ1-4; 8 bases match TRBD1. This CDR3 comprises 14 residues. Per germline, CDR1 DFQATT and CDR2 SNEGSKA (reference sequence). V lost 5 bases, J lost 7 bases, and 9 bases stayed unmatched. The CDR3 bases are TGCAGTGCTCCTGACAGGGGAGGAGGTGAAAAACTGTTTTTT. Protein: CSAPDRGGGEKLFF.

This clonotype was detected only a few times. The V call is TRBV6-6, the J call TRBJ1-2; D gene unclear. V gave up 5 bases and J gave up 8 bases, with 9 bases separating them. Germline CDR1 and CDR2: MNHNY and SVGAGI (reference sequence). CDR3 length: 11 amino acids. This CDR3 is CASSAGSGYTF. CDR3 DNA: TGTGCCAGCAGTGCGGGAAGCGGCTACACCTTC.

In its sample, this clonotype was seen many times. The chain employs TRBV29-1 and TRBJ2-1; unclear D gene. The CDR3 loop spans 14 amino acids. Germline lookup yields CDR1 SQVTM and CDR2 ANQGSEA. The CDR3 loop reads CSTKALSSYNEQFF. The CDR3 DNA is TGCAGTACCAAAGCCCTGAGCTCCTACAATGAGCAGTTCTTC.

The CDR3 is CASSLNMRNEQFF. DNA for the CDR3: TGTGCCAGCAGCTTGAATATGAGGAATGAGCAGTTCTTC. The chain joins TRBV5-4 to TRBJ2-1; no clear D gene. CDR1 and CDR2 from the germline V gene are SGHNT and YYREEE (reference sequence). The length of the CDR3 is 13 residues. V gave up 1 base and J gave up 7 bases, with 9 bases separating them.

In its sample, this clonotype was seen a few times. This chain joins TRBV6-1 and TRBJ2-1; perhaps D is TRBD1 or TRBD2 (5 bases each). Germline values: CDR1 MNHNS, CDR2 SASEGT. This CDR3 is built from 16 residues. Trimming left V 6 bases short and J 0 bases short, with 15 bases between. CDR3 amino acids: CASRGYGADSYNEQFF. CDR3 nucleotides: TGTGCCAGCAGAGGCTACGGGGCCGACTCCTACAATGAGCAGTTCTTC.

Only a few counts were recorded for this clonotype. Sequence at one end of the junction differs from germline and may be a read error. In DNA, the CDR3 is TGTGCTAGCAGCCGGATAGCGGGAGTTGAGACCCAGTACTTC. Translating it yields CASSRIAGVETQYF. The genes are TRBV7-7 and TRBJ2-5; 9 nucleotides align to TRBD2. The CDR3 runs 14 residues. CDR1 is SSHAT and CDR2 is FNYEAQ in the germline V gene (reference sequence). Variable domain in full (rest from reference TRBV7-7 and TRBJ2-5): GAGVSQSPRYKVTKRGQDVTLRCDPISSHATLYWYQQALGQGPEFLTYFNYEAQPDKSGLPSDRFSAERPEGSISTLTIQRTEQRDSAMYRCASSRIAGVETQYFGPGTRLLVL.

V usage is TRBV20-1 and J usage is TRBJ2-7; no firm D call. The germline CDR1 and CDR2 sequences are DFQATT and SNEGSKA (reference sequence). This CDR3 has 14 residues. Trimming removed 6 bases from V and 0 bases from J, with 15 bases in between. The CDR3 DNA reads TGCAGTGCCCTCGGTGGGTGGAGCTCCTACGAGCAGTACTTC. Protein product: CSALGGWSSYEQYF.